The 7 T cell receptor beta chains listed next were all sequenced from one sample in a study of blood T cell repertoires in COVID-19. Here immunoSEQ multiplex PCR was the method, and the copy in TCRdb shows in-frame clones only, minus some. Among about 230,000 clones listed, roughly 89% were seen once. Sequences were obtained from PBMCs or T cells enriched from blood (not recorded which). The receptors were sampled from a woman under 40 with acute COVID-19.

This clone occurred once. The chain is built from TRBV7-3 and TRBJ1-1; D possibly corresponds to TRBD1 (5 bases). This CDR3 spans 11 amino acids. CDR1 is SGHTA and CDR2 is FQGTGA in the germline V gene. Trimming cost V 6 bases and J 11 bases, with 13 bases left between them. The CDR3 loop is CASSAGLGAFF. The CDR3 DNA follows: TGTGCCAGCAGTGCAGGGTTGGGGGCTTTCTTT. The entire variable domain, with the rest obtained from reference TRBV7-3 and TRBJ1-1, is as follows: GAGVSQTPSNKVTEKGKYVELRCDPISGHTALYWYRQSLGQGPEFLIYFQGTGAADDSGLPNDRFFAVRPEGSVSTLKIQRTERGDSAVYLCASSAGLGAFFGQGTRLTVV.

There are a few counts of this clone. The V gene is TRBV4-2, the J gene TRBJ2-1; 9 bases agree with TRBD2. Trimming removed 0 bases from V and 0 bases from J; junction bases left unmatched: 9. The CDR3 is made up of 19 amino acids. CDR1 is LGHNA, CDR2 YNFKEQ, per germline. The CDR3 loop reads CASSQERGGTLSSYNEQFF. The CDR3 region has the DNA TGTGCCAGCAGCCAAGAGCGGGGGGGCACCTTAAGCTCCTACAATGAGCAGTTCTTC.

The V gene is TRBV30, the J gene TRBJ1-6, with D tentatively TRBD1 (5 bases). From germline, CDR1 is GTSNPN and CDR2 SVGIG (reference sequence). Trimming shortened V by 3 bases and J by 10 bases, and 13 bases separated the two germline ends. CDR3 length: 13 amino acids. CDR3 region: CAWRRRGDSPLHF. The CDR3 nucleotides are TGTGCCTGGAGGCGTAGGGGTGACTCACCCCTCCACTTT.

The chain is built from TRBV7-2 and TRBJ1-5, with 7 bases aligning to TRBD1. The CDR3 covers 13 residues. Germline-derived CDR1 and CDR2 are SGHTA and FQGNSA. V lost 5 bases, J lost 5 bases, and 3 bases stayed unmatched. The DNA for the CDR3 is TGTGCCAGCAGCATCGGGACAGATCAGCCCCAGCATTTT. Encoded protein: CASSIGTDQPQHF. Based on the CDR3 plus reference TRBV7-2 and TRBJ1-5, the full variable domain is GAGVSQSPSNKVTEKGKDVELRCDPISGHTALYWYRQSLGQGLEFLIYFQGNSAPDKSGLPSDRFSAERTGGSVSTLTIQRTQQEDSAVYLCASSIGTDQPQHFGDGTRLSIL.

The chain recombines TRBV5-1 with TRBJ2-7; TRBD1 agrees at 8 bases. The length of the CDR3 is 15 residues. Losses at the gene ends were 2 bases for V and 2 bases for J; bases not matched to a gene: 6. Germline CDR1 and CDR2: SGHRS and YFSETQ. CDR3 DNA: TGCGCCAGCAGCTTCGACAGGGGATGGACCTACGAGCAGTACTTC. Its translation: CASSFDRGWTYEQYF. The full variable domain, with the rest looked up from reference TRBV5-1 and TRBJ2-7, is KAGVTQTPRYLIKTRGQQVTLSCSPISGHRSVSWYQQTPGQGLQFLFEYFSETQRNKGNFPGRFSGRQFSNSRSEMNVSTLELGDSALYLCASSFDRGWTYEQYFGPGTRLTVT.

The V call is TRBV7-8, the J call TRBJ2-4; 11 bases fit TRBD2. V shed 3 bases and J 3 bases; nucleotides not matched to a gene: 1. Germline-derived CDR1 and CDR2 are SGHVS and FQNEAQ. This CDR3 has 15 amino acids. The CDR3 nucleotides are TGTGCCAGCAGCTTTAGCGGGGGGGGCAAAAACATTCAGTACTTC. Protein: CASSFSGGGKNIQYF.

J is TRBJ2-5 and V is TRBV2; maybe TRBD1 (5 bases). Germline V gene lookup returns CDR1 SNHLY and CDR2 FYNNEI. The CDR3 spans 13 residues. V was trimmed by 5 bases and J by 5 bases, leaving 12 bases between them. CDR3 DNA: TGTGCCAGCAGTCGCAGGGTTAAGGAGACCCAGTACTTC. Its protein is CASSRRVKETQYF.